Each of the 13 T cell receptor beta chains below was sequenced from the same sample in a study of cytomegalovirus exposure and HLA in healthy donors. The PCR contained 60 Vbeta and 13 Jbeta primers. This table comes from immunoSEQ multiplex PCR, and its TCRdb copy is limited to in-frame clones, with some not included. Seen here are more than 80,000 clones, about 81% observed once, and the top ten hold around 4.3%. Sequencing was done on a sample of PBMCs. Every receptor here comes from a man aged 55 to 70 in good health and CMV-seronegative.

This chain's CDR3 is CASSLAVTGPYGYTF. The CDR3 DNA follows: TGTGCCAGCAGCTTAGCGGTGACAGGGCCCTATGGCTACACCTTC. The rearrangement links TRBV11-2 to TRBJ1-2; 7 positions agree with TRBD1. In germline, CDR1 is SGHAT, CDR2 FQNNGV. V was pared by 1 base and J by 4 bases, with 6 bases of the junction left unmatched. The CDR3 totals 15 residues.

The rearrangement joins TRBV7-9 to TRBJ2-5; tentatively, D is TRBD1 (6 bases). CDR3 length: 14 amino acids. V dropped 1 base and J dropped 4 bases, with 10 bases sitting between them. Germline V gene lookup returns CDR1 SEHNR and CDR2 FQNEAQ (reference sequence). CDR3 region: CASSLVRGRETQYF. The CDR3 DNA follows: TGTGCCAGCAGCTTAGTTAGGGGGAGAGAGACCCAGTACTTC.

Turning to this clone: The germline gene is not matched at one end of the junction; a read error may be the cause. The chain uses TRBV7-9 and TRBJ1-2; 8 nucleotides line up with TRBD1. The CDR3 is made up of 15 amino acids. Per germline, CDR1 SEHNR and CDR2 FQNEAQ (reference sequence). CDR3 in amino acids: CSSSLGQVEDYGYTF. The CDR3 nucleotides read TGTTCCAGCAGCTTGGGACAGGTCGAGGACTATGGCTACACCTTC.

The table lists this clone with a count of one. This sequence joins TRBV15 and TRBJ2-7, with 8 bases that match TRBD1. Per the germline V gene, CDR1 is LNHNV and CDR2 is YYDKDF (reference sequence). Trimming cost V 4 bases and J 5 bases; bases outside gene matches: 13. This CDR3 is 16 amino acids long. This chain's CDR3 is CATSNVRDRFLDEQYF. In DNA, the CDR3 is TGTGCCACCAGCAATGTCCGGGACAGGTTCCTGGACGAGCAGTACTTC.

The rearrangement links TRBV6-6 to TRBJ2-2, with a tentative D call TRBD1 (6 bases). This CDR3 has 15 residues. The V gene's germline CDR1 is MNHNY and CDR2 SVGAGI (reference sequence). V lost 6 bases to trimming and J lost 7 bases, with 18 bases between them. The CDR3 loop reads CASSREQGRGGELFF. The CDR3 coding sequence is TGTGCCAGCAGCCGGGAACAGGGCCGAGGCGGGGAGCTGTTTTTT.

V gene TRBV6-1 combines with J gene TRBJ2-1, with TRBD1 identical over 7 bases. Germline-derived CDR1 and CDR2 are MNHNS and SASEGT. The length of the CDR3 is 18 residues. After removal of 2 bases from V and 0 bases from J, the junction contained 10 bases not matched to a gene. The CDR3 loop is CASSEIVAGGGSYNEQFF. Written as DNA, the CDR3 is TGTGCCAGCAGTGAAATCGTTGCAGGGGGTGGCTCCTACAATGAGCAGTTCTTC.

This chain uses TRBV4-1 with TRBJ2-5; TRBD2 might be the D (6 bases). Trimming pared 4 bases from V and 5 bases from J, leaving 11 bases between. The CDR3 loop spans 13 amino acids. Germline lookup yields CDR1 MGHRA and CDR2 YSYEKL. CDR3 DNA sequence: TGCGCCAGCAGCCCCGCGGGGAAGGAGACCCAGTACTTC. This codes for CASSPAGKETQYF.

V gene TRBV19 combines with J gene TRBJ1-1, with TRBD1 as a possible D gene (5 bases). The length of the CDR3 is 18 residues. The germline V and J ends were trimmed by 5 bases and 0 bases, with 22 bases remaining between them. CDR1 LNHDA and CDR2 SQIVND come from the germline V gene (reference sequence). The CDR3 loop is CASSPTGARERMNTEAFF. CDR3 DNA sequence: TGTGCCAGTAGTCCCACTGGGGCCAGGGAAAGAATGAACACTGAAGCTTTCTTT.

This clone came up a few times. The chain employs TRBV5-1 and TRBJ1-2; D ambiguous. V was pared by 4 bases and J by 4 bases, with 14 bases between. The CDR3 has 14 residues. The germline gives CDR1 SGHRS, CDR2 YFSETQ. CDR3 in DNA: TGCGCCAGCAGCGCGACGGGTCTTCGCTATGGCTACACCTTC. Protein sequence: CASSATGLRYGYTF.

This clone showed up just a few times. V gene TRBV9 combines with J gene TRBJ2-7; TRBD1 matches at 7 bases. This CDR3 has 13 amino acids. The V gene end was trimmed by 4 bases and the J gene end by 6 bases; junction bases not matched to a gene: 7. Per the germline V gene, CDR1 is SGDLS and CDR2 is YYNGEE. CDR3 nucleotide sequence: TGTGCCAGCAGCTCGTCGACAGGGACCGAGCAGTACTTC. Translating gives CASSSSTGTEQYF.

This rearrangement joins TRBV9 to TRBJ2-1; 8 bases fit TRBD1. The CDR3 runs to 14 residues. The germline CDR1 and CDR2 sequences are SGDLS and YYNGEE. Germline trimming cut 4 bases from V and 8 bases from J; bases unmatched to any gene: 8. The CDR3 DNA sequence: TGTGCCAGCAGCCTGCGGACAGGGTACGATGAGCAGTTCTTC. Amino acids: CASSLRTGYDEQFF.

This clone came up a few times. The V and J genes are TRBV6-1 and TRBJ1-1; D ambiguous. V was trimmed by 2 bases and J by 5 bases, leaving 15 bases between them. The CDR3 has 15 residues. Looked up from germline, CDR1 is MNHNS and CDR2 is SASEGT. CDR3 region: CASSERGGKPTEAFF. CDR3 DNA sequence: TGTGCCAGCAGTGAACGGGGAGGGAAGCCAACTGAAGCTTTCTTT.

The CDR3 protein is CASSYTSSGGTYEQYF. CDR3 coding DNA: TGTGCCAGCAGTTACACCTCCAGCGGGGGGACCTACGAGCAGTACTTC. The chain combines TRBV6-5 with TRBJ2-7; TRBD2 aligns across 9 bases. The CDR3 spans 16 residues. V shed 2 bases, J shed 2 bases, and the junction held 7 bases outside the gene matches. CDR1 and CDR2 (germline): MNHEY, SVGAGI.